These 6 T cell receptor beta chains originate from one sample sequenced in a study of identical twins. TCRdb fed the 5' RACE reads into MiXCR, producing one record per CDR3 protein. The sample lists approximately 210,000 distinct CDR3 sequences; roughly 7.1% were seen once. These records were also assigned to another study, of T cells expressing NK-cell markers.

Sequencing was done on a sample of CD8+ T cells sorted from blood. The receptors were gathered from a young woman in good health.

This clonotype was detected ten times or more. The V and J genes are TRBV20-1 and TRBJ2-2; TRBD2 is a possible D gene (5 bases). Germline-derived CDR1 and CDR2 are DFQATT and SNEGSKA (reference sequence). V was clipped by 6 bases and J by 4 bases, with 12 bases between them. The CDR3 is made up of 13 amino acids. Here the CDR3 DNA reads TGCAGTGCCACCGGGGTCGGCACCGGGGAGCTGTTTTTT. Translating gives CSATGVGTGELFF.

This clonotype was observed a handful of times. V and J are TRBV27 and TRBJ2-1; perhaps TRBD2 as D (5 bases). The V gene lost 3 bases and the J gene lost 8 bases, with 11 bases spanning the gap. Germline assignment: CDR1 MNHEY and CDR2 SMNVEV (reference sequence). This CDR3 region has 13 residues. Here the CDR3 reads CASSFGLFDEQFF. The DNA of the CDR3 is TGTGCCAGCAGTTTCGGACTGTTTGATGAGCAGTTCTTC.

This clonotype was detected a few times. The chain employs TRBV20-1 and TRBJ2-4, with 8 positions matching TRBD2. The CDR3 sequence is 15 residues long. V was pared by 0 bases and J by 2 bases, with 3 bases of the junction left unmatched. CDR1 and CDR2 (germline): DFQATT, SNEGSKA (reference sequence). CDR3 sequence reads: CSARDGGGPKNIQYF. The DNA for the CDR3 is TGCAGTGCTAGAGATGGCGGGGGGCCCAAAAACATTCAGTACTTC.

This clonotype was found a few times. This chain connects TRBV12-3 or TRBV12-4 to TRBJ2-3, with 9 bases that match TRBD2. V trimming: 3 bases; J trimming: 2 bases; junction bases outside the gene matches: 3. The CDR3 totals 15 residues. The CDR3 here is CASSLASGITDTQYF. The CDR3 DNA reads TGTGCCAGCAGTTTGGCTAGCGGGATCACAGATACGCAGTATTTT.

In this sample, this clonotype turned up a few times. The V gene is TRBV29-1, the J gene TRBJ1-1, with TRBD1 as a possible D gene (5 bases). Germline-derived CDR1 and CDR2 are SQVTM and ANQGSEA. There are 13 residues in the CDR3. V was cut by 8 bases and J by 6 bases, with 19 bases left in between. CDR3 bases: TGCAGCACGGCCGGGACGTCCAGAGCTGAAGCTTTCTTT. It translates to CSTAGTSRAEAFF.

This clonotype was picked up many times. Here the CDR3 reads CASSHRDRAYNEQFF. CDR3 nucleotides: TGTGCCAGCAGCCACCGGGACAGGGCCTACAATGAGCAGTTCTTC. The chain employs TRBV7-9 and TRBJ2-1; 9 bases align to TRBD1. The CDR3 totals 15 residues. Trimming cost V 5 bases and J 2 bases; bases outside gene matches: 4. From germline, CDR1 is SEHNR and CDR2 FQNEAQ (reference sequence).